This T cell receptor (beta chain) was recorded in a study of cytomegalovirus exposure and HLA in healthy donors. This clone was recorded a few times. The CDR3 spans 15 residues. The trim removed 2 bases at V and 8 bases at J, leaving 9 bases unmatched. Germline loops: CDR1 SGHVS, CDR2 FNYEAQ. Both 60 Vbeta primers and 13 Jbeta primers went into the PCR. TCRdb keeps only in-frame clones here, not all; method: immunoSEQ multiplex PCR. The repertoire holds 80,000 or so clones, approximately 72% seen once, with roughly 10% in the top ten. Sequenced material: PBMCs. This TCR was sampled from a woman between 40 and 50 years old in good health and CMV-seropositive. The chain links TRBV7-6 to TRBJ2-1, with TRBD2 identical over 7 bases. CDR3 region: CASSLIGREWDEQFF. In DNA, the CDR3 is TGTGCCAGCAGCTTAATTGGGCGGGAGTGGGATGAGCAGTTCTTC.